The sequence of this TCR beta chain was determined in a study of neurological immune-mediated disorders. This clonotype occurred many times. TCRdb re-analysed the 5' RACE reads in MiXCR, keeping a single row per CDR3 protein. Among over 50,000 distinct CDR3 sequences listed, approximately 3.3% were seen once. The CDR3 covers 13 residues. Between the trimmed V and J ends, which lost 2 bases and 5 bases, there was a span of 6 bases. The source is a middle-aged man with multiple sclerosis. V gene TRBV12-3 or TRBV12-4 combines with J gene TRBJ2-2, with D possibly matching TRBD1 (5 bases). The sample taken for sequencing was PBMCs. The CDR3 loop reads CASSLRQTGELFF. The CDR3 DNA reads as TGTGCCAGCAGTTTAAGACAGACCGGGGAGCTGTTTTTT.